These 16 T cell receptor beta chains came from one sample sequenced in a study of beta chain features in type 1 diabetes (dated by TCRdb to the late 2010s). The library was built by means of the immunoSEQ multiplex PCR assay. The entire amount of isolated RNA was reverse transcribed using the High Capacity cDNA Reverse Transcription Kit, so the sequenced TCRB transcripts were expressed ones. TCRdb retrieved this table from immuneACCESS and kept in-frame rearrangements only. Not all clones are present; in checked studies, unresolved V genes account for under half, and no reason is known for the remainder. Across this sample there are a few hundred thousand clones, with approximately 11% seen only once. Clones ranked in the top ten supply over 0.015% of the sample. Sequences were obtained from naive CD4+ T cells from blood. The cell subset or site label for this specimen denotes: true naive CD4+ T cells. The receptors stem from a woman aged 25 to 45 in good health.

The rearrangement joins TRBV4-2 to TRBJ2-2; D may be TRBD1 (6 bases). V shed 5 bases and J shed 0 bases, with 13 bases lying between them. Germline CDR1 is LGHNA and CDR2 is YNFKEQ. CDR3 length: 16 residues. CDR3 residues: CASSEGQSPNTGELFF. The CDR3 bases are TGTGCCAGCAGCGAAGGACAGAGCCCGAACACCGGGGAGCTGTTTTTT.

This clone turned up a few times. V usage is TRBV28 and J usage is TRBJ2-5; D gene unclear. With 3 bases removed from V and 6 bases from J, the gap between germline ends came to 20 bases. This CDR3 contains 16 residues. Germline values: CDR1 MDHEN, CDR2 SYDVKM. CDR3 loop: CASSLVARIQVKTQYF. Here the CDR3 DNA reads TGTGCCAGCAGTTTGGTCGCCCGCATACAAGTGAAGACCCAGTACTTC.

The chain joins TRBV5-4 to TRBJ2-2; D possibly corresponds to TRBD1 (6 bases). CDR1 is SGHNT, CDR2 YYREEE, per germline (reference sequence). The CDR3 contains 14 residues. V lost 4 bases and J 4 bases, leaving 11 bases between the germline ends. CDR3 DNA sequence: TGTGCCAGCAGCCCCGGACAGATCACCGGGGAGCTGTTTTTT. It yields the protein CASSPGQITGELFF.

The chain links TRBV2 to TRBJ2-7, with TRBD2 as a possible D gene (5 bases). Trimming took 3 bases from V and 5 from J, leaving 11 bases between them. The germline gives CDR1 SNHLY, CDR2 FYNNEI. This CDR3 spans 13 amino acids. This chain's CDR3 is CASSEFSEDEQYF. In DNA, the CDR3 is TGTGCCAGCAGTGAGTTTAGCGAGGACGAGCAGTACTTC.

This chain's CDR3 is CASREMNQETQYF. The DNA of the CDR3 is TGTGCCAGCAGAGAGATGAACCAAGAGACCCAGTACTTC. The genes are TRBV5-4 and TRBJ2-5, with D unclear. V lost 5 bases and J lost 0, with 8 bases in between. CDR1 is SGHNT, CDR2 YYREEE, per germline (reference sequence). This CDR3 is built from 13 residues.

This clone was seen a few times. The rearrangement uses TRBV27 and TRBJ1-1; D gene ambiguous. This CDR3 has 13 amino acids. V lost 6 bases to trimming and J lost 4 bases, with 12 bases between them. CDR1 and CDR2 from the germline V gene are MNHEY and SMNVEV (reference sequence). For the CDR3, the DNA is TGTGCCAGCAGCGGGGTAGTGGGCACTGAAGCTTTCTTT. This sequence encodes CASSGVVGTEAFF.

The chain recombines TRBV19 with TRBJ2-1; 8 positions agree with TRBD1. This CDR3 spans 13 amino acids. V was pared by 5 bases and J by 9 bases, with 6 bases of the junction left unmatched. Germline CDR1 LNHDA, CDR2 SQIVND (reference sequence). The CDR3 here is CASSSYRGSEQFF. Here the CDR3 DNA reads TGTGCCAGTAGTTCATACAGGGGGTCTGAGCAGTTCTTC. Using reference TRBV19 and TRBJ2-1 for the parts outside the CDR3, the full variable domain is DGGITQSPKYLFRKEGQNVTLSCEQNLNHDAMYWYRQDPGQGLRLIYYSQIVNDFQKGDIAEGYSVSREKKESFPLTVTSAQKNPTAFYLCASSSYRGSEQFFGPGTRLTVL.

The genes are TRBV14 and TRBJ1-2; perhaps TRBD1 as D (5 bases). The CDR3 has 15 amino acids. Germline V gene lookup returns CDR1 SGHDN and CDR2 FVKESK. Trimming removed 1 base at V and 2 bases at J, with 11 bases between. The chain's CDR3 is CASSQGARGNYGYTF. DNA of the CDR3: TGTGCCAGCAGCCAAGGGGCTCGGGGGAACTATGGCTACACCTTC.

The genes are TRBV29-1 and TRBJ1-1, with D perhaps TRBD1 (6 bases). The germline gives CDR1 SQVTM, CDR2 ANQGSEA. The length of the CDR3 is 13 residues. V lost 2 bases and J lost 1, with 8 bases in between. The CDR3 DNA reads TGCAGCGTTGAATCAGGGGCGAACACTGAAGCTTTCTTT. It codes for CSVESGANTEAFF.

This clone was seen a few times. The chain employs TRBV7-2 and TRBJ2-7; 7 bases match TRBD1. The V and J ends lost 5 bases and 3 bases, in that order; junction bases with no gene match: 7. CDR3 length: 14 amino acids. Germline-derived CDR1 and CDR2 are SGHTA and FQGNSA. This CDR3 is CASSPTGVGYEQYF. CDR3 DNA: TGTGCCAGCAGCCCCACAGGGGTCGGCTACGAGCAGTACTTC.

This chain links TRBV5-1 with TRBJ1-1; D is unresolved. The V end was cut by 2 bases, the J end by 1 base, with 6 bases between. CDR1 is SGHRS, CDR2 YFSETQ, per germline. This CDR3 region has 13 residues. The CDR3 is CASSLRENTEAFF. The CDR3 DNA sequence: TGCGCCAGCAGCTTAAGAGAGAACACTGAAGCTTTCTTT.

The gene calls are TRBV7-8 and TRBJ2-7; 9 nucleotides align to TRBD1. The V gene end was trimmed by 6 bases and the J gene end by 6 bases; junction bases not matched to a gene: 18. The germline V gene has CDR1 SGHVS and CDR2 FQNEAQ. This CDR3 is built from 17 residues. The CDR3 region is CASRPAGPWDREGEQYF. The CDR3 DNA reads as TGTGCCAGCAGACCGGCCGGGCCGTGGGACAGGGAGGGCGAGCAGTACTTC.

In this sample, this clone turned up a few times. The chain carries TRBV2 and TRBJ2-7, with D possibly being TRBD1 (5 bases). The length of the CDR3 is 13 residues. Germline CDR1 reads SNHLY; CDR2 reads FYNNEI. The V and J ends lost 4 bases and 3 bases respectively, with 10 bases between them. The CDR3 DNA follows: TGTGCCAGCAGTGGGGGCAGATACTACGAGCAGTACTTC. This encodes CASSGGRYYEQYF.

The chain uses TRBV18 and TRBJ1-5; D is unresolved. The CDR3 runs to 15 residues. CDR1 is KGHSH and CDR2 is LQKENI in the germline V gene. Trimming cost V 2 bases and J 4 bases, with 12 bases left between them. This chain's CDR3 is CASSPDNRSNQPQHF. In DNA, the CDR3 is TGTGCCAGCTCACCAGACAACAGATCAAATCAGCCCCAGCATTTT.

This clone came up a few times. This chain joins TRBV9 and TRBJ2-4, with 8 bases identical to TRBD1. Germline V CDR1 and CDR2: SGDLS, YYNGEE. The CDR3 length is 15 residues. Trimming took 0 bases from V and 6 from J; bases not matched to a gene: 5. CDR3 amino acids: CASSVATGGLNIQYF. The DNA of the CDR3 is TGTGCCAGCAGCGTAGCTACAGGGGGACTAAACATTCAGTACTTC.

This clone showed up just a few times. The CDR3 nucleotides read TGTGCCAGTAGCCTTAGCGACCCGCCTTACAATGAGCAGTTCTTC. Protein product: CASSLSDPPYNEQFF. This chain uses TRBV19 with TRBJ2-1, with D perhaps TRBD2 (5 bases). The CDR3 runs 15 residues. Deletions cut 6 bases from V and 4 bases from J, with 16 bases between. The germline V gene encodes CDR1 LNHDA and CDR2 SQIVND (reference sequence). Full variable domain (remainder filled in from reference TRBV19 and TRBJ2-1): DGGITQSPKYLFRKEGQNVTLSCEQNLNHDAMYWYRQDPGQGLRLIYYSQIVNDFQKGDIAEGYSVSREKKESFPLTVTSAQKNPTAFYLCASSLSDPPYNEQFFGPGTRLTVL.